These 25 T cell receptor beta chains were sequenced from one sample in a study of CD8 T cells in ankylosing spondylitis. TCRdb re-called the 5' RACE reads through MiXCR, storing one row per CDR3 protein. The sample has about 250,000 distinct CDR3 sequences, roughly a tenth seen once. What was sequenced was blood, either unsorted or a sorted T cell fraction (not recorded which). The receptors stem from a male donor with ankylosing spondylitis or in good health (not recorded which).

This chain links TRBV7-9 with TRBJ1-1; TRBD1 might be the D (6 bases). From germline, CDR1 is SEHNR and CDR2 FQNEAQ (reference sequence). The CDR3 totals 12 residues. V dropped 4 bases and J dropped 7 bases, with 10 bases sitting between them. This CDR3 reads CASSSTGNEAFF. The CDR3 bases are TGTGCCAGCAGCTCGACAGGAAATGAAGCTTTCTTT.

The chain carries TRBV29-1 and TRBJ2-3; the match to TRBD2 covers 10 bases. The CDR3 loop spans 15 amino acids. Germline V gene lookup returns CDR1 SQVTM and CDR2 ANQGSEA. V lost 7 bases to trimming and J lost 5 bases; unmatched junction nucleotides: 12. The CDR3 DNA is TGCAGCGCGGGTTTCCAAGCGGGGGGGTTAGATACGCAGTATTTT. Translating gives CSAGFQAGGLDTQYF.

This chain links TRBV20-1 with TRBJ1-1, with D maybe TRBD1 (6 bases). V lost 2 bases and J lost 7, with 14 bases in between. This CDR3 has 13 amino acids. Germline CDR1 and CDR2: DFQATT and SNEGSKA (reference sequence). CDR3 loop: CSARFRGWSEAFF. In nucleotides, the CDR3 is TGCAGTGCTAGATTCAGGGGCTGGAGTGAAGCTTTCTTT.

This clonotype was counted ten times or more. J is TRBJ2-7 and V is TRBV2; D may be TRBD1 (6 bases). Germline CDR1 SNHLY, CDR2 FYNNEI. Trimming shortened V by 5 bases and J by 5 bases, and 19 bases separated the two germline ends. The CDR3 runs to 15 residues. CDR3 amino acids: CASSQPLDRIDEQYF. Written as DNA, the CDR3 is TGTGCCAGCAGTCAACCACTCGACAGGATCGACGAGCAGTACTTC.

The CDR3 DNA sequence: TGTGCCAGCAGATCAACGCGGGAGAGGGATACCGGGGAGCTGTTTTTT. Its protein is CASRSTRERDTGELFF. The chain couples TRBV6-6 to TRBJ2-2; TRBD2 aligns across 7 bases. CDR3 length equals 16 residues. Germline V gene sequence: CDR1 MNHNY, CDR2 SVGAGI (reference sequence). V lost 6 bases, J lost 5 bases, and 12 bases stayed unmatched.

In its sample, this clonotype was seen many times. The chain employs TRBV5-1 and TRBJ2-1; the D gene is possibly TRBD1 (6 bases). The CDR3 loop spans 16 amino acids. Trimming cost V 4 bases and J 0 bases, with 14 bases left between them. Germline CDR1 is SGHRS and CDR2 is YFSETQ. CDR3 DNA: TGCGCCAGCAGCCCGGGACAAACAATCTCCTACAATGAGCAGTTCTTC. Translated, it gives CASSPGQTISYNEQFF. Together with reference TRBV5-1 and TRBJ2-1, the CDR3 gives the full variable domain: KAGVTQTPRYLIKTRGQQVTLSCSPISGHRSVSWYQQTPGQGLQFLFEYFSETQRNKGNFPGRFSGRQFSNSRSEMNVSTLELGDSALYLCASSPGQTISYNEQFFGPGTRLTVL.

This clonotype was counted many times. The gene calls are TRBV3-1 and TRBJ1-5; D perhaps matches TRBD1 (6 bases). The V gene lost 0 bases and the J gene lost 7 bases, with 10 bases spanning the gap. This CDR3 spans 14 amino acids. Germline V CDR1 and CDR2: LGHDT, YNNKEL (reference sequence). CDR3 sequence reads: CASSQDRGGQPQHF. The DNA of the CDR3 is TGTGCCAGCAGCCAAGACAGGGGAGGGCAGCCCCAGCATTTT.

This clonotype was detected only a few times. The chain has TRBV7-9 and TRBJ1-6; no reliable D call. Trimming removed 0 bases at V and 4 bases at J, with 4 bases between. Germline V gene data show CDR1 as SEHNR and CDR2 as FQNEAQ (reference sequence). The CDR3 is 14 amino acids. CDR3 in DNA: TGTGCCAGCAGCTTAGCCCCTTATAATTCACCCCTCCACTTT. It translates to CASSLAPYNSPLHF.

The sample holds a few counts of this clonotype. The CDR3 protein is CASRSNDGTGELFF. Here the CDR3 DNA reads TGTGCCAGCAGATCAAACGACGGCACCGGGGAGCTGTTTTTT. The chain couples TRBV3-1 to TRBJ2-2; D gene uncertain. Trimming took off 6 bases at V and 4 bases at J, with 12 bases between the two ends. Germline CDR1 reads LGHDT; CDR2 reads YNNKEL (reference sequence). The CDR3 is made up of 14 amino acids.

This clonotype was counted ten times or more. The CDR3 protein is CSGTVRRESTDTQYF. DNA for the CDR3: TGCAGTGGTACCGTGAGGCGGGAGAGTACAGATACGCAGTATTTT. The rearrangement uses TRBV20-1 and TRBJ2-3; TRBD2 aligns across 7 bases. Germline V gene data show CDR1 as DFQATT and CDR2 as SNEGSKA (reference sequence). The CDR3 runs to 15 residues. J gave up 3 bases and V 7 bases, and 13 bases lay outside the gene matches.

This clonotype was found many times. This chain connects TRBV10-3 to TRBJ2-7; 11 positions agree with TRBD1. This CDR3 contains 15 residues. V dropped 6 bases and J dropped 2; count of bases not matched to a gene: 6. Germline loops: CDR1 ENHRY, CDR2 SYGVKD. The CDR3 protein is CAISPDRGRAYEQYF. The CDR3 nucleotides read TGTGCCATCAGCCCGGACAGGGGGCGCGCCTACGAGCAGTACTTC.

V usage is TRBV20-1 and J usage is TRBJ2-3, with 9 bases that match TRBD2. CDR1 DFQATT and CDR2 SNEGSKA come from the germline V gene (reference sequence). This CDR3 comprises 18 residues. Germline trimming cut 6 bases from V and 0 bases from J; bases unmatched to any gene: 16. The CDR3 DNA sequence: TGCAGTGCCCAGGCTCCTAGCGGGGCCTCTCTGAGCACAGATACGCAGTATTTT. The encoded protein is CSAQAPSGASLSTDTQYF.

A few counts support this clonotype. The J gene is TRBJ2-2, the V gene TRBV7-9, with 7 positions matching TRBD2. The CDR3 covers 14 residues. CDR1 and CDR2 (germline): SEHNR, FQNEAQ (reference sequence). Trimming cost V 2 bases and J 5 bases; bases outside gene matches: 2. CDR3 in DNA: TGTGCCAGCAGCTTAAAAGCGGGGACCGGGGAGCTGTTTTTT. This translates into CASSLKAGTGELFF. Full variable domain (outside the CDR3, taken from reference TRBV7-9 and TRBJ2-2): DTGVSQNPRHKITKRGQNVTFRCDPISEHNRLYWYRQTLGQGPEFLTYFQNEAQLEKSRLLSDRFSAERPKGSFSTLEIQRTEQGDSAMYLCASSLKAGTGELFFGEGSRLTVL.

This clonotype was seen repeatedly, ten times or more. The chain carries TRBV5-1 and TRBJ1-2, with unresolved D. Trimming took off 0 bases at V and 4 bases at J, with 13 bases between the two ends. Germline V lookup: CDR1 SGHRS, CDR2 YFSETQ. This CDR3 has 15 residues. CDR3 region: CASSLGGGWIYGYTF. The CDR3 coding sequence is TGCGCCAGCAGCTTGGGTGGCGGATGGATCTATGGCTACACCTTC.

At least ten counts were recorded for this clonotype. The chain carries TRBV28 and TRBJ2-7; D is unresolved. Trimming left V 2 bases short and J 7 bases short, with 12 bases between. Germline V gene sequence: CDR1 MDHEN, CDR2 SYDVKM. This CDR3 has 13 residues. CDR3 region: CASSLNDRVEQYF. CDR3 bases: TGTGCCAGCAGTTTAAACGATCGTGTGGAGCAGTACTTC.

This clonotype was seen many times. The J gene is TRBJ2-2, the V gene TRBV6-2 or TRBV6-3, with unresolved D. V was clipped by 2 bases and J by 4 bases, with 11 bases between them. CDR1 is MNHEY and CDR2 is SVGEGT in the germline V gene. The CDR3 totals 15 residues. The CDR3 is CASSYRTAITGELFF. CDR3 nucleotides: TGTGCCAGCAGTTACCGGACCGCGATCACCGGGGAGCTGTTTTTT.

This clonotype was counted a few times. This chain's CDR3 is CSAPLGGQPQHF. In nucleotides, the CDR3 is TGCAGTGCGCCCCTGGGAGGTCAGCCCCAGCATTTT. The V gene is TRBV20-1, the J gene TRBJ1-5; D uncertain. The V and J ends lost 6 bases and 6 bases respectively, with 12 bases between them. This CDR3 has 12 residues. CDR1 is DFQATT and CDR2 is SNEGSKA in the germline V gene (reference sequence).

This clonotype was seen many times. The rearrangement uses TRBV20-1 and TRBJ1-1; D uncertain. In germline, CDR1 is DFQATT, CDR2 SNEGSKA (reference sequence). The length of the CDR3 is 12 residues. V dropped 1 base and J dropped 7 bases, with 10 bases sitting between them. The CDR3 loop reads CSARGQVYEAFF. CDR3 bases: TGCAGTGCTAGAGGTCAGGTTTATGAAGCTTTCTTT.

The rearrangement joins TRBV12-3 or TRBV12-4 to TRBJ2-2, with D perhaps TRBD2 (7 bases). This CDR3 region has 14 residues. Trimming removed 5 bases from V and 6 bases from J, with 13 bases in between. CDR3 nucleotides: TGTGCCAGCAGTACCCAGGGGAGGGCCGGGGAGCTGTTTTTT. This encodes CASSTQGRAGELFF.

This clonotype was detected a few times. Sequence at one end of the junction differs from germline and may be a read error. The chain couples TRBV11-1 to TRBJ1-1, with unresolved D. Looked up from germline, CDR1 is SGHAT and CDR2 is FQDESV (reference sequence). The CDR3 contains 14 residues. CDR3 in amino acids: CASSPPTPARNREF. In DNA form, the CDR3 reads TGTGCCAGCAGCCCACCGACCCCGGCCCGAAATAGGGAGTTT.

This clonotype has ten or more counts. This chain uses TRBV20-1 with TRBJ2-7, with D maybe TRBD1 (6 bases). This CDR3 comprises 14 residues. Looked up from germline, CDR1 is DFQATT and CDR2 is SNEGSKA (reference sequence). Trimming removed 6 bases from V and 1 base from J, with 16 bases in between. The CDR3 spells CSASRDTFSYEQYF. For the CDR3, the DNA is TGCAGTGCCAGCCGGGACACCTTTTCCTACGAGCAGTACTTC.

This clonotype appeared many times. The chain joins TRBV11-2 to TRBJ2-3; D is perhaps TRBD2 (6 bases). Trimming removed 5 bases from V and 2 bases from J, with 11 bases in between. CDR3 length: 14 residues. Germline loops: CDR1 SGHAT, CDR2 FQNNGV. CDR3 coding DNA: TGTGCCAGCAGCACCGGGACTCCCACAGATACGCAGTATTTT. Amino acids: CASSTGTPTDTQYF. Full variable domain (rest looked up from reference TRBV11-2 and TRBJ2-3): EAGVAQSPRYKIIEKRQSVAFWCNPISGHATLYWYQQILGQGPKLLIQFQNNGVVDDSQLPKDRFSAERLKGVDSTLKIQPAKLEDSAVYLCASSTGTPTDTQYFGPGTRLTVL.

In its sample, this clonotype was seen many times. The chain uses TRBV3-1 and TRBJ1-4; D is unclear. Germline lookup yields CDR1 LGHDT and CDR2 YNNKEL (reference sequence). Deletions cut 3 bases from V and 0 bases from J, with 11 bases between. The CDR3 is made up of 16 amino acids. The CDR3 bases are TGTGCCAGCAGCCATCACTCAGCGGCAACTAATGAAAAACTGTTTTTT. It encodes CASSHHSAATNEKLFF.

The chain uses TRBV5-1 and TRBJ1-1, with TRBD1 as a possible D gene (6 bases). Trimming removed 4 bases from V and 6 bases from J, with 16 bases in between. Germline lookup yields CDR1 SGHRS and CDR2 YFSETQ. The CDR3 length is 14 residues. This CDR3 is CASSRQEGSAEAFF. CDR3 sequence (DNA): TGCGCCAGCAGCCGACAGGAAGGCAGCGCTGAAGCTTTCTTT.

The chain is built from TRBV20-1 and TRBJ2-1; 7 positions agree with TRBD2. Germline V gene sequence: CDR1 DFQATT, CDR2 SNEGSKA (reference sequence). CDR3 length equals 15 residues. The V segment lost 3 bases and the J segment 3 bases; nucleotides outside the gene matches: 8. The CDR3 reads CSARASGENYNEQFF. CDR3 coding DNA: TGCAGTGCTAGGGCGAGCGGGGAAAACTACAATGAGCAGTTCTTC.